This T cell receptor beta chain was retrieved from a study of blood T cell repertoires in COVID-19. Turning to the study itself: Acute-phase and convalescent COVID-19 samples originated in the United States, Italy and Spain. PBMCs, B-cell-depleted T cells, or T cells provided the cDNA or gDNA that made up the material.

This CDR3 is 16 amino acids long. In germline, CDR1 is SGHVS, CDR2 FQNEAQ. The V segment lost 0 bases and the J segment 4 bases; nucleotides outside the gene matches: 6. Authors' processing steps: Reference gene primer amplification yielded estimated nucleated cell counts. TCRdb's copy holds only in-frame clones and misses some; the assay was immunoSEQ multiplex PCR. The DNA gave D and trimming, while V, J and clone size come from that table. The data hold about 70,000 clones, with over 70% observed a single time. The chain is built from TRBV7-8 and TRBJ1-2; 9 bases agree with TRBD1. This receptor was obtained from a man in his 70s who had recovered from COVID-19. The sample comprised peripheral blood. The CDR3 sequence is CASSLAGGQGSYGYTF. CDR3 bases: TGTGCCAGCAGCTTAGCGGGGGGACAGGGTTCCTATGGCTACACCTTC.